These T cell receptor beta chains were read from a single sample in a study of blood T cell repertoires in COVID-19. Libraries were prepared by immunoSEQ multiplex PCR; TCRdb keeps only in-frame clonotypes and omits some of them. The table has roughly 67,000 clones, about 86% seen once. Sequenced input: peripheral blood. These TCRs come from a man in his forties or fifties with acute or convalescent COVID-19. The conserved cysteine and the conserved F or W are not part of the CDR3 here. The D gene is left open where the match is weak.

V gene: TRBV6-5
D gene: NA
J gene: TRBJ1-3
CDR3 protein: ASRPAGGSRNTIY

V gene: TRBV2
D gene: TRBD1
J gene: TRBJ2-3
CDR3 protein: ASSARDRGPLDTQY

V gene: TRBV6-5
D gene: TRBD1
J gene: TRBJ1-4
CDR3 protein: ASSSTGTGREKLF

V gene: TRBV29-1
D gene: TRBD1
J gene: TRBJ1-1
CDR3 protein: SVSRGTGATEAF

V gene: TRBV5-4
D gene: NA
J gene: TRBJ1-6
CDR3 protein: ASSLVPGGNSPLH

V gene: TRBV11-2
D gene: TRBD2
J gene: TRBJ2-5
CDR3 protein: ASSWYRLAGETQY

V gene: TRBV5-6
D gene: NA
J gene: TRBJ2-1
CDR3 protein: ASSLAGGINEQF

V gene: TRBV5-5
D gene: NA
J gene: TRBJ2-7
CDR3 protein: ASSPSYEQY

V gene: TRBV28
D gene: NA
J gene: TRBJ2-5
CDR3 protein: ASRTGTTQETQY

V gene: TRBV5-4
D gene: TRBD2
J gene: TRBJ2-1
CDR3 protein: ASSLGGGAPYNEQF

V gene: TRBV6-5
D gene: NA
J gene: TRBJ2-7
CDR3 protein: ASSMTPTYEQY

V gene: TRBV28
D gene: NA
J gene: TRBJ1-3
CDR3 protein: ASSLALSSGNTIY

V gene: TRBV6-5
D gene: NA
J gene: TRBJ2-7
CDR3 protein: ASSYSDEQY

V gene: TRBV24-1
D gene: TRBD2
J gene: TRBJ2-1
CDR3 protein: ATSDLRSGRGNEQF

V gene: TRBV9
D gene: TRBD2
J gene: TRBJ2-1
CDR3 protein: ASSLAATYNEQF

V gene: TRBV9
D gene: TRBD2
J gene: TRBJ2-1
CDR3 protein: ASSVVPYREDGNEQF